This TCR beta chain is drawn from a study of blood T cell repertoires in COVID-19. The wider study: Material from acute and convalescent COVID-19 was sourced from the United States, Italy and Spain. Sample material is recorded as cDNA or gDNA derived from T cells, B-cell-depleted T cells, or PBMCs.

The authors' processing: Estimates of nucleated cell counts were drawn from the amplification of reference gene primers. The protocol was immunoSEQ multiplex PCR, while the TCRdb copy is restricted to in-frame clones and leaves out a portion. V and J calls and clone size are as listed in that table; D and trimming were resolved from the DNA. The repertoire holds 60,000 to 85,000 clones, with 83% as singletons. CDR1 SQVTM and CDR2 ANQGSEA come from the germline V gene. The V end lost 3 bases, the J end lost 8 bases, and 10 bases lay between the germline ends. This CDR3 is 11 amino acids long. Specimen: peripheral blood. The chain links TRBV29-1 to TRBJ1-1; D remains ambiguous. This TCR was recovered from a man older than 75 with acute or convalescent COVID-19. The CDR3 sequence: CSVDGVREAFF. The CDR3 coding sequence is TGCAGCGTTGACGGAGTTAGGGAAGCTTTCTTT.